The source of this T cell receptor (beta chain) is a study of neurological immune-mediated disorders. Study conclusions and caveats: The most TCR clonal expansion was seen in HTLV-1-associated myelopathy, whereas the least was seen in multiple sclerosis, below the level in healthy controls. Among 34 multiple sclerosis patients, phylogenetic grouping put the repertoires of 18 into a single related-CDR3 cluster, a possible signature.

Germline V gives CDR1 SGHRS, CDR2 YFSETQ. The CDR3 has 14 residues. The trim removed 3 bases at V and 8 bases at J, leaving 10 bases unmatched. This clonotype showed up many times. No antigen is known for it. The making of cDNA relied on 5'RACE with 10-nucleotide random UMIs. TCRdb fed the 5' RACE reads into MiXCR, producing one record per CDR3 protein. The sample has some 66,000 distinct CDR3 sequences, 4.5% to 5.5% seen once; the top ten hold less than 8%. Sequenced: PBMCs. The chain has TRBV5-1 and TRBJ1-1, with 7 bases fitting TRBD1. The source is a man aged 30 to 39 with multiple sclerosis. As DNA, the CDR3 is TGCGCCAGCAGCTGGAGGGACAGTACTTCCGAAGCTTTCTTT. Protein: CASSWRDSTSEAFF. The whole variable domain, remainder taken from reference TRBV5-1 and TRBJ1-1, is KAGVTQTPRYLIKTRGQQVTLSCSPISGHRSVSWYQQTPGQGLQFLFEYFSETQRNKGNFPGRFSGRQFSNSRSEMNVSTLELGDSALYLCASSWRDSTSEAFFGQGTRLTVV.